Listed below are T cell receptor beta chains from one sample, sequenced in a study of shared clonotypes between healthy human individuals. The assay was immunoSEQ multiplex PCR, and TCRdb's table has in-frame clones only and misses some. The repertoire has about 1.1 million clones, approximately 75% of them found once; the top ten carry 0.7% to 0.95%. The specimen sequenced was memory CD4+ T cells from PBMCs. These receptors originate from a man aged 18-30 years in good health. Some clones in this sample may be carry-over from other donors' samples. The CDR3 runs from the conserved cysteine through the conserved F or W. A D gene is named only where the DNA matches it firmly. Clone size is shown for a subset of rows, as once, few, many or a class of expanded clone.

TGTGCCAGCAGCTCTTCCCAACCATTCCTATATGGCTACACCTTC,CASSSSQPFLYGYTF,15,TRBV7-3,TRBJ1-2,.,.
TGTGCCAGCTCACCACAGGGGGCTTATGAAAAACTGTTTTTT,CASSPQGAYEKLFF,14,TRBV18,TRBJ1-4,.,TRBD1
TGTGCCAGCAGTGGACTAGCGGAGCAAGAGACCCAGTACTTC,CASSGLAEQETQYF,14,TRBV28,TRBJ2-5,few,TRBD2
TGTGCCAGCAGTGAACTGGACACCATATATTTT,CASSELDTIYF,11,TRBV2,TRBJ1-3,.,.
TGTGCCAGCAGGGGGACAGTAGGGGCGATCAATCAGCCCCAGCATTTT,CASRGTVGAINQPQHF,16,TRBV28,TRBJ1-5,.,TRBD1
TGCAGCGTTGTATGGGGAGCTAACTATGGCTACACCTTC,CSVVWGANYGYTF,13,TRBV29-1,TRBJ1-2,.,.
TGCGCCAGCAGTGAGTCATGGGGAGGGTTCAACGAGCAGTACTTC,CASSESWGGFNEQYF,15,TRBV10-1,TRBJ2-7,.,TRBD2
TGTGCCAGCAGCTTAAGCGGGAGGACGCAGTATTTT,CASSLSGRTQYF,12,TRBV7-2,TRBJ2-3,.,TRBD2
TGTGCCAGCAGCTTAAGAGGTGGCGGGGATCAGCCCCAGCATTTT,CASSLRGGGDQPQHF,15,TRBV7-3,TRBJ1-5,.,.
TGCGCCAGCAGCCAAAAAACGGGGACTAGCGGGCCGCAGGATACGCAGTATTTT,CASSQKTGTSGPQDTQYF,18,TRBV4-1,TRBJ2-3,few,TRBD2
TGTGCCAGCAGCCACGGACAGGGGTCTGGGGCCAACGTCCTGACTTTC,CASSHGQGSGANVLTF,16,TRBV14,TRBJ2-6,.,TRBD1
TGTGCCAGCAGTGCCAGCCTCATTCCAAATGGCTACACCTTC,CASSASLIPNGYTF,14,TRBV2,TRBJ1-2,few,.
TGTGCCAGCATCCCCTCCACCTCTGGAAACACCATATATTTT,CASIPSTSGNTIYF,14,TRBV6-4,TRBJ1-3,once,.
TGTGCCAGCAGCCCACGGTCTTTAGTCCTTAACTATGGCTACACCTTC,CASSPRSLVLNYGYTF,16,TRBV9,TRBJ1-2,.,.
TGTGCCAGCCGACCTACCAGCTCCTACAATGAGCAGTTCTTC,CASRPTSSYNEQFF,14,TRBV6-1,TRBJ2-1,.,.
TGTGCCAGCAGCTTGAACCGTGCGCTTAGTTCGAACGAGCAGTACTTC,CASSLNRALSSNEQYF,16,TRBV5-8,TRBJ2-7,.,.
TGTGCCAGCAGCGGGAGGGCGACCGGGGAGCTGTTTTTT,CASSGRATGELFF,13,TRBV2,TRBJ2-2,.,TRBD2
TGTGCCAGCAGCTCAACAGGGCTCCTTACCTACGAGCAGTACTTC,CASSSTGLLTYEQYF,15,TRBV6-5,TRBJ2-7,.,.
TGTGCCAGCAGTTTATCGGGACTAGCGGGACCCGTGGGTGACCAGTTCTTC,CASSLSGLAGPVGDQFF,17,TRBV28,TRBJ2-1,once,TRBD2
TGTGCCTGGAGAAAAGATGAGAACTATGGCTACACCTTC,CAWRKDENYGYTF,13,TRBV30,TRBJ1-2,.,.
TGTGCCAGCAGCGCCAACCCCACCGGGGGCTACACCTTC,CASSANPTGGYTF,13,TRBV9,TRBJ1-2,.,.
TGCGCCAGCAGCCAAACCTTAACCGGGACTAGTGCTCTTCCCCAGTTCTTC,CASSQTLTGTSALPQFF,17,TRBV5-1,TRBJ2-1,.,TRBD2
TGTGCCAGCTCAGTACAGGGGTACGAGCAGTACTTC,CASSVQGYEQYF,12,TRBV18,TRBJ2-7,.,TRBD1
TGTGCCAGCAGCTTGGGTGGGGGACAGGGCCCAGATACGCAGTATTTT,CASSLGGGQGPDTQYF,16,TRBV5-4,TRBJ2-3,.,TRBD1
TGTGCCAGCAGTCGACAGTTATCAAATCAGCCCCAGCATTTT,CASSRQLSNQPQHF,14,TRBV28,TRBJ1-5,.,.
TGTGCCAGCAGCTTCCTAGCGGGAGTCTACAATGAGCAGTTCTTC,CASSFLAGVYNEQFF,15,TRBV7-2,TRBJ2-1,.,TRBD2
TGTGCCAGTTCACCAGGCACGGGGGCCACCGGGGAGCTGTTTTTT,CASSPGTGATGELFF,15,TRBV18,TRBJ2-2,few,.
TGCGCCAGCAGAAGTCAGGGGGGCGTTGAGATGAACACTGAAGCTTTCTTT,CASRSQGGVEMNTEAFF,17,TRBV10-1,TRBJ1-1,.,TRBD1
TGTGCCAGCTCACCAGCTAGCCTAGCGGGAGGGAACACCGGGGAGCTGTTTTTT,CASSPASLAGGNTGELFF,18,TRBV18,TRBJ2-2,.,TRBD2
TGTGCCAGCAGCCTTAGTCGAACTAATGAAAAACTGTTTTTT,CASSLSRTNEKLFF,14,TRBV7-2,TRBJ1-4,.,.
TGTGCCAGCAGCCGGGACGCCCAGGGCACCGGGGAGCTGTTTTTT,CASSRDAQGTGELFF,15,TRBV7-8,TRBJ2-2,.,.
TGTGCCAGTATAGGAAGGGCTGGGGCCAACGTCCTGACTTTC,CASIGRAGANVLTF,14,TRBV19,TRBJ2-6,few,.
TGTGCCAGCAGTCTATGGCCCCCCCGGGGGCCCCAGTACTTC,CASSLWPPRGPQYF,14,TRBV27,TRBJ2-7,.,.
TGTGCCAGAAGCTTACGGGGTAGGGGACGTGTAGAGACCCAGTACTTC,CARSLRGRGRVETQYF,16,TRBV7-5,TRBJ2-5,once,.
TGTGCCAGCAGCTTCCGCCTGGAGGAGACCCAGTACTTC,CASSFRLEETQYF,13,TRBV7-2,TRBJ2-5,.,.
TGTGCCAGCAGCTTAGATGCTGCGGGGACGGGGGGAACCGGGGAGCTGTTTTTT,CASSLDAAGTGGTGELFF,18,TRBV11-3,TRBJ2-2,.,TRBD2
TGTGCCAGCAGCGCACAGACAGGGGTAACGAGGGAGCAGTACTTC,CASSAQTGVTREQYF,15,TRBV7-2,TRBJ2-7,.,TRBD1
TGCGCCAGCAGCCAAGATCCCCAGAGCGCGACGCAGTATTTT,CASSQDPQSATQYF,14,TRBV4-1,TRBJ2-3,.,.
TGTGCCAGTAGTATCCGTACAGGGGTAGATCAGCCCCAGCATTTT,CASSIRTGVDQPQHF,15,TRBV19,TRBJ1-5,few,TRBD1
TGTGCCAGCAGCTTTAATAACAGGGACGAGCAGTACTTC,CASSFNNRDEQYF,13,TRBV11-3,TRBJ2-7,once,.
TGTGCCAGCAGCTTTACTAGCGGATCCAATGAGCAGTTCTTC,CASSFTSGSNEQFF,14,TRBV11-3,TRBJ2-1,.,TRBD2
TGTGCCAGCAGCATAGGCGGGAGCCACAATGAGCAGTTCTTC,CASSIGGSHNEQFF,14,TRBV7-2,TRBJ2-1,.,TRBD2
TGCGCCAGCAGCCTAGCAGACTCCTACGAGCAGTACTTC,CASSLADSYEQYF,13,TRBV4-3,TRBJ2-7,few,.
TGTGCCAGCTCACTAGGACAGCTAGGGAACACTGAAGCTTTCTTT,CASSLGQLGNTEAFF,15,TRBV18,TRBJ1-1,few,.
TGTGCCAGCAGCGCGCAGACAGGGGTGGGGACGGGCTACACCTTC,CASSAQTGVGTGYTF,15,TRBV7-2,TRBJ1-2,.,TRBD1
TGTGCCAGCAGCCCCCCCAGGGTGGGGGCTTTCTTT,CASSPPRVGAFF,12,TRBV11-2,TRBJ1-1,.,.
TGTGCCAGCAGCGCCCGACAGGGGTTGAACACTGAAGCTTTCTTT,CASSARQGLNTEAFF,15,TRBV9,TRBJ1-1,few,TRBD1
TGCGCCAGCAGCTTTCAGCCAGGATACACTGAAGCTTTCTTT,CASSFQPGYTEAFF,14,TRBV5-1,TRBJ1-1,.,.
TGTGCCAGCAGTTTACCGACTAGCGGGGGCCTCTCACAGCAGTACTTC,CASSLPTSGGLSQQYF,16,TRBV28,TRBJ2-7,many,TRBD2
TGTGCCTGGCAGACAGGGATGTCTGGAAACACCATATATTTT,CAWQTGMSGNTIYF,14,TRBV30,TRBJ1-3,.,TRBD1
TGTGCCAGCAGTGAAGTCGCGGCTTTGGGCACTGAAGCTTTCTTT,CASSEVAALGTEAFF,15,TRBV6-1,TRBJ1-1,.,.
TGTGCCAGCAACTTAGGGGTTAATGAAAAACTGTTTTTT,CASNLGVNEKLFF,13,TRBV11-2,TRBJ1-4,.,.
TGTGCCAGCAGTGCCACTCACGTCCGGGATACGCAGTATTTT,CASSATHVRDTQYF,14,TRBV6-4,TRBJ2-3,.,.
TGTGCCAGCAGCCACCCGGGCCCCGGCGGGGAGACCCAGTACTTC,CASSHPGPGGETQYF,15,TRBV5-4,TRBJ2-5,.,.
TGTGCCATCTCCGATGGGACTAGCGGCTACGAGCAGTACTTC,CAISDGTSGYEQYF,14,TRBV10-3,TRBJ2-7,.,TRBD2
TGTGCCAGTAGTATGGTTCCAGGACGGCCCTCTGGAAACACCATATATTTT,CASSMVPGRPSGNTIYF,17,TRBV19,TRBJ1-3,few,.